This T cell receptor beta chain comes out of a study of T cells in Graves' hyperthyroidism and ophthalmopathy. Points from the study as a whole: Through a model of 13 V-J features, ophthalmopathy was separated from stable hyperthyroidism. Before onset, ophthalmopathy was predicted by the model a median 6.5 months earlier.

To note about this clonotype: Its specificity is unknown.

Participants, patients aged 18 to 65, had newly diagnosed hyperthyroidism with a duration under 2 months. The study left out patients who had uncontrolled infection, other autoimmune disease, pregnancy or lactation. It was RNA transcripts that yielded the amplified TCR beta CDR3 regions. Researchers ran a first-round RT-PCR on the TCR CDR3 using the HTBI primer set. Using its own MiXCR run on the multiplex PCR reads, TCRdb lists one record per CDR3 protein. The table has about 590,000 distinct CDR3 sequences, roughly 14% seen once; the top ten hold around 6.6%. The CDR3 loop spans 16 amino acids. Germline loops: CDR1 MNHEY, CDR2 SVGEGT. V lost 7 bases and J lost 0, with 13 bases in between.

What was sequenced was blood. The receptor was derived from a woman aged 30 to 39 with Graves' hyperthyroidism. This chain joins TRBV6-2 or TRBV6-3 and TRBJ2-6; D not certain. DNA for the CDR3: TGTGCCAGCATCCGTAGGACGGTCTCTGGGGCCAACGTCCTGACTTTC. Translation: CASIRRTVSGANVLTF.